Below are 21 T cell receptor beta chains sequenced from a single sample in a study of T-cell memory formation after mild COVID-19. TCRdb processed the 5' RACE reads anew with MiXCR; each CDR3 protein has one entry. The repertoire consists of under 350,000 distinct CDR3 sequences, with around 15% occurring once and the leading ten covering around a fifth. Sequencing input: PBMCs or a T cell subset sorted from them (not recorded which). These receptors were collected from a man between 18 and 29 years old who had mild COVID-19 (a few samples of this study predate the infection). Cell type and time point are not known.

This clonotype was observed a handful of times. The V call is TRBV29-1, the J call TRBJ1-1, with no clear D. V was clipped by 6 bases and J by 3 bases, with 14 bases between them. CDR3 length: 13 residues. Per the germline V gene, CDR1 is SQVTM and CDR2 is ANQGSEA. The CDR3 nucleotides are TGCAGCGTCGCCTTGCGTAAGGACACTGAAGCTTTCTTT. Amino acid sequence: CSVALRKDTEAFF.

This clonotype has a handful of counts. The J gene is TRBJ2-5, the V gene TRBV7-6; 11 nucleotides match TRBD1. Germline CDR1 reads SGHVS; CDR2 reads FNYEAQ. The CDR3 totals 15 residues. The J segment lost 2 bases and the V segment lost 5 bases, leaving 4 bases of the junction unmatched. The DNA for the CDR3 is TGTGCCAGCAGCAGGACAGGGGGCTGGCAAGAGACCCAGTACTTC. It specifies CASSRTGGWQETQYF.

This clonotype was seen a handful of times. The chain has TRBV3-1 and TRBJ2-5, with D possibly TRBD2 on 6 matching bases. CDR3 size: 16 residues. CDR1 and CDR2 (germline): LGHDT, YNNKEL (reference sequence). Trimming took 4 bases from V and 1 from J, leaving 16 bases between them. DNA for the CDR3: TGTGCCAGCAGCCGATCCGGGACTCCGGGCCAAGAGACCCAGTACTTC. This codes for CASSRSGTPGQETQYF.

This clonotype was observed a few times. The gene calls are TRBV7-8 and TRBJ2-7; D is unresolved. Germline CDR1 is SGHVS and CDR2 is FQNEAQ. V gave up 2 bases and J gave up 4 bases, with 15 bases separating them. CDR3 length equals 15 residues. CDR3 sequence: CASSLPGGKRYEQYF. CDR3 sequence (DNA): TGTGCCAGCAGCTTACCGGGCGGTAAACGGTACGAGCAGTACTTC.

The CDR3: CASSQDRDRRYGYTF. The CDR3 DNA reads TGTGCCAGCAGCCAGGACAGGGATCGTCGCTATGGCTACACCTTC. The chain employs TRBV7-9 and TRBJ1-2; 8 nucleotides match TRBD1. CDR1 and CDR2 from the germline V gene are SEHNR and FQNEAQ (reference sequence). The CDR3 spans 15 residues. The J segment lost 4 bases and the V segment lost 5 bases, leaving 9 bases of the junction unmatched.

Ten or more counts support this clonotype. V and J are TRBV27 and TRBJ1-4; 9 bases agree with TRBD1. The length of the CDR3 is 14 residues. J lost 6 bases, V lost 5 bases, and 4 bases had no gene match. Germline V gene data show CDR1 as MNHEY and CDR2 as SMNVEV (reference sequence). CDR3 in DNA: TGTGCCAGCAGTGGGACAGGGAGATATGAAAAACTGTTTTTT. Its translation: CASSGTGRYEKLFF.

The table lists this clonotype with a few counts. This chain links TRBV4-2 with TRBJ2-3; 9 bases agree with TRBD2. The germline V gene encodes CDR1 LGHNA and CDR2 YNFKEQ. The CDR3 contains 15 residues. The trim removed 3 bases at V and 1 base at J, leaving 2 bases unmatched. CDR3 loop: CASSQQRGGTDTQYF. In nucleotides, the CDR3 is TGTGCCAGCAGCCAGCAGCGGGGGGGCACAGATACGCAGTATTTT.

This chain connects TRBV10-3 to TRBJ1-3; D is ambiguous. This CDR3 has 13 amino acids. Trimming took off 10 bases at V and 0 bases at J, with 10 bases between the two ends. CDR1 and CDR2 from the germline V gene are ENHRY and SYGVKD. The CDR3 is CASWNSSGNTIYF. CDR3 DNA sequence: TGTGCCAGCTGGAACTCCTCTGGAAACACCATATATTTT.

This chain joins TRBV7-9 and TRBJ2-3, with unresolved D. V was clipped by 2 bases and J by 0 bases, with 9 bases between them. The length of the CDR3 is 15 residues. Germline CDR1 is SEHNR and CDR2 is FQNEAQ (reference sequence). CDR3 sequence: CASSLSSYSTDTQYF. Here the CDR3 DNA reads TGTGCCAGCAGCTTATCAAGCTATAGCACAGATACGCAGTATTTT. Looking up the rest from reference TRBV7-9 and TRBJ2-3 gives the full variable domain: DTGVSQNPRHKITKRGQNVTFRCDPISEHNRLYWYRQTLGQGPEFLTYFQNEAQLEKSRLLSDRFSAERPKGSFSTLEIQRTEQGDSAMYLCASSLSSYSTDTQYFGPGTRLTVL.

The rearrangement joins TRBV12-3 or TRBV12-4 to TRBJ2-2, with D unresolved. V was shortened by 6 bases and J by 0 bases, with 14 bases between the two germline ends. The CDR3 contains 16 residues. Here the CDR3 reads CASRSPVGANTGELFF. CDR3 DNA sequence: TGTGCCAGCAGATCTCCAGTGGGCGCGAACACCGGGGAGCTGTTTTTT.

This clonotype was observed a handful of times. The V and J genes are TRBV7-2 and TRBJ1-1; D not certain. Trimming took off 8 bases at V and 1 base at J, with 17 bases between the two ends. Germline CDR1 and CDR2: SGHTA and FQGNSA. The CDR3 length is 15 residues. The CDR3 DNA follows: TGTGCCAGCGGTCCTAGGCGGGCCGGGAACACTGAAGCTTTCTTT. Residues: CASGPRRAGNTEAFF.

This clonotype has more than one count but fewer than ten. V and J are TRBV12-3 or TRBV12-4 and TRBJ2-7; tentatively, D is TRBD2 (6 bases). Trimming left V 3 bases short and J 7 bases short, with 13 bases between. This CDR3 comprises 13 residues. CDR3 nucleotide sequence: TGTGCCAGCAGTTTTGGGACTGAACGGGAGCAGTACGTC. Its translation: CASSFGTEREQYV.

This clonotype has at least ten counts. The J gene is TRBJ2-5, the V gene TRBV12-3 or TRBV12-4; the match to TRBD2 covers 9 bases. CDR3 length equals 15 residues. Trimming removed 5 bases from V and 8 bases from J; junction bases left unmatched: 12. The CDR3 sequence is CASSPPQGLAGTQYF. CDR3 bases: TGTGCCAGCAGTCCCCCACAGGGTCTAGCGGGAACCCAGTACTTC.

This clonotype was seen a handful of times. The J gene is TRBJ1-5, the V gene TRBV6-2 or TRBV6-3, with D perhaps matching TRBD1 (5 bases). Germline V CDR1 and CDR2: MNHEY, SVGEGT. The CDR3 is made up of 15 amino acids. V was clipped by 5 bases and J by 2 bases, with 13 bases between them. In DNA, the CDR3 is TGTGCCAGCAGTCCGACCAGGGATGGCAATCAGCCCCAGCATTTT. Translated, it gives CASSPTRDGNQPQHF.

CDR3 DNA sequence: TGTGCCAGCAGTATCCGACAGGGCATAGCTGGGGCCAACGTCCTGACTTTC. It yields the protein CASSIRQGIAGANVLTF. The J gene is TRBJ2-6, the V gene TRBV6-5, with 7 bases that match TRBD1. The CDR3 is 17 residues long. The germline V gene has CDR1 MNHEY and CDR2 SVGAGI. The junction had 9 bases not matched to a gene; V was cut back by 5 bases and J by 2 bases.

The chain carries TRBV12-3 or TRBV12-4 and TRBJ1-1, with D unclear. Trimming took off 5 bases at V and 6 bases at J, with 7 bases between the two ends. The CDR3 covers 11 residues. The CDR3 DNA is TGTGCCAGCAGTGGGTATGCTGAAGCTTTCTTT. Translating gives CASSGYAEAFF.

There are a few counts of this clonotype. The chain uses TRBV7-3 and TRBJ2-1, with 9 bases aligning to TRBD2. The CDR3 spans 18 residues. After removal of 5 bases from V and 7 bases from J, the junction contained 18 bases not matched to a gene. Germline-derived CDR1 and CDR2 are SGHTA and FQGTGA. CDR3 sequence: CASSPNPLGSGGWNEQFF. The CDR3 region has the DNA TGTGCCAGCAGCCCTAACCCGCTTGGTAGCGGGGGCTGGAATGAGCAGTTCTTC.

This clonotype was recorded a few times. The rearrangement uses TRBV6-1 and TRBJ1-5; D uncertain. Trimming cost V 4 bases and J 5 bases, with 12 bases left between them. The germline V gene encodes CDR1 MNHNS and CDR2 SASEGT. The CDR3 sequence is 14 residues long. The CDR3 loop reads CASSGPTEHQPQHF. The CDR3 DNA follows: TGTGCCAGCAGTGGCCCCACGGAACATCAGCCCCAGCATTTT.

The chain couples TRBV4-3 to TRBJ2-3; 9 positions agree with TRBD1. Germline V gene lookup returns CDR1 LGHNA and CDR2 YSLEER. The junction had 10 bases not matched to a gene; V was cut back by 3 bases and J by 0 bases. The CDR3 covers 18 residues. CDR3 protein: CASSHDLMGTGSTDTQYF. The CDR3 DNA follows: TGCGCCAGCAGCCACGATCTTATGGGGACAGGGAGCACAGATACGCAGTATTTT.

This clonotype showed up just a few times. The V call is TRBV9, the J call TRBJ2-1, with 8 bases lining up with TRBD2. The CDR3 has 16 residues. After removal of 0 bases from V and 4 bases from J, the junction contained 6 bases not matched to a gene. Germline CDR1 reads SGDLS; CDR2 reads YYNGEE. CDR3 residues: CASSVGPGGAYNEQFF. CDR3 coding DNA: TGTGCCAGCAGCGTAGGACCCGGGGGGGCGTACAATGAGCAGTTCTTC.

The chain links TRBV12-3 or TRBV12-4 to TRBJ1-1; no clear D gene. The CDR3 extends over 14 amino acids. V dropped 2 bases and J dropped 5 bases, with 12 bases sitting between them. In nucleotides, the CDR3 is TGTGCCAGCAGTTTAACGCACTCTATTACTGAAGCTTTCTTT. Protein product: CASSLTHSITEAFF.